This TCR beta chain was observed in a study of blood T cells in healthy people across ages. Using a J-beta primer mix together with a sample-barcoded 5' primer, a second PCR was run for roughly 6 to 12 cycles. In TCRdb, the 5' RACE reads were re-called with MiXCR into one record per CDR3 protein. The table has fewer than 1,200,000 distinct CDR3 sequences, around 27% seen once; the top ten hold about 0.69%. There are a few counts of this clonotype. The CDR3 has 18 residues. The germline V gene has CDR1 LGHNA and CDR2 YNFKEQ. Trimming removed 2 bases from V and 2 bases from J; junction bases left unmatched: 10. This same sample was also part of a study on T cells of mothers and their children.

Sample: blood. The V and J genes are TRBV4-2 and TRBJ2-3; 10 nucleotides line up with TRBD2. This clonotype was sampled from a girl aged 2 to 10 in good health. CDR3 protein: CASSQRTLAGSITDTQYF. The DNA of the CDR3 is TGTGCCAGCAGCCAACGGACACTAGCGGGATCAATCACAGATACGCAGTATTTT.